These T cell receptor beta chains were read from a single sample in a study of response to subunit inactivated influenza vaccine. TCRdb used MiXCR to reprocess the RT-PCR reads, holding one entry per CDR3 protein. The profile covers 650,000 to 850,000 distinct CDR3 sequences, with 14% appearing a single time and around 7% taken by the ten largest. This specimen consisted of PBMCs from blood, obtained 14 days before vaccination. These receptors were obtained from a man aged 45-65 years who received an inactivated influenza vaccine. The CDR3 runs from the conserved cysteine through the conserved F or W. D genes are given only for firm matches. Only some rows state a clone size, as once, few, many or a class for expanded clones.

d_gene: .; j_gene: TRBJ2-2; abundance: few; len: 13; v_gene: TRBV12-3/TRBV12-4; CDR3nt: TGTGCCAGCAGCCCGGTAGTAGCCGGGGAGCTGTTTTTT; CDR3aa: CASSPVVAGELFF
d_gene: .; j_gene: TRBJ1-1; abundance: few; len: 14; v_gene: TRBV11-2; CDR3nt: TGTGCCAGCAGCTTAGAGTCAAGCGGCACTGAAGCTTTCTTT; CDR3aa: CASSLESSGTEAFF
d_gene: TRBD2; j_gene: TRBJ2-1; abundance: .; len: 14; v_gene: TRBV20-1; CDR3nt: TGCAGTGCTCGACTAGCGGGGCATCACAATGAGCAGTTCTTC; CDR3aa: CSARLAGHHNEQFF
d_gene: .; j_gene: TRBJ1-2; abundance: .; len: 16; v_gene: TRBV4-3; CDR3nt: TGCGCCAGCAGCCAAGATTTATCGTCAGGGGCCTATGGCTACACCTTC; CDR3aa: CASSQDLSSGAYGYTF
d_gene: .; j_gene: TRBJ2-1; abundance: few; len: 17; v_gene: TRBV7-2; CDR3nt: TGTGCCAGCAGCTTAGCTAAGGTGGGGACAAGTTTTGGAGAGCAGTTCTTC; CDR3aa: CASSLAKVGTSFGEQFF
d_gene: TRBD2; j_gene: TRBJ2-3; abundance: few; len: 18; v_gene: TRBV6-4; CDR3nt: TGTGCCAGCAGTGACACAGTCGGGAGGGCCTTTCGCACAGATACGCAGTATTTT; CDR3aa: CASSDTVGRAFRTDTQYF
d_gene: .; j_gene: TRBJ1-5; abundance: once; len: 16; v_gene: TRBV7-8; CDR3nt: TGTGCCAGCAGCTTAGCGGGGAGGTTCACCAATCAGCCCCAGCATTTT; CDR3aa: CASSLAGRFTNQPQHF
d_gene: .; j_gene: TRBJ2-5; abundance: .; len: 13; v_gene: TRBV7-2; CDR3nt: TGTGCCAGCAGCCCCCATATGGTCGAGACCCAGTACTTC; CDR3aa: CASSPHMVETQYF
d_gene: TRBD1; j_gene: TRBJ1-2; abundance: .; len: 13; v_gene: TRBV29-1; CDR3nt: TGCAGCGTTGAGGGACAGGGGAGGGGCGGCTACACCTTC; CDR3aa: CSVEGQGRGGYTF
d_gene: .; j_gene: TRBJ2-7; abundance: few; len: 16; v_gene: TRBV15; CDR3nt: TGTGCCACCAGGAGCCTCGTTGAAGGGCACAAATACGAGCAGTACTTC; CDR3aa: CATRSLVEGHKYEQYF
d_gene: .; j_gene: TRBJ1-4; abundance: .; len: 11; v_gene: TRBV30; CDR3nt: TGTGCCTGGAGCGTGGAGGGAAAACTGTTTTTT; CDR3aa: CAWSVEGKLFF
d_gene: .; j_gene: TRBJ2-2; abundance: few; len: 12; v_gene: TRBV29-1; CDR3nt: TGCAGCGTCGCTGAGAACACCGGGGAGCTGTTTTTT; CDR3aa: CSVAENTGELFF
d_gene: .; j_gene: TRBJ1-6; abundance: .; len: 15; v_gene: TRBV12-3/TRBV12-4; CDR3nt: TGTGCCAGCAGTTGGGGAGGCTCCTATAATTCACCCCTCCACTTT; CDR3aa: CASSWGGSYNSPLHF
d_gene: TRBD2; j_gene: TRBJ2-3; abundance: many; len: 14; v_gene: TRBV27; CDR3nt: TGTGCCAGCAGTGTGGCGGGAGAATCAGATACGCAGTATTTT; CDR3aa: CASSVAGESDTQYF
d_gene: .; j_gene: TRBJ1-1; abundance: few; len: 13; v_gene: TRBV6-2/TRBV6-3; CDR3nt: TGTGCCAGCAGGGACAGTTCCGTCTCTGAAGCTTTCTTT; CDR3aa: CASRDSSVSEAFF
d_gene: TRBD2; j_gene: TRBJ2-1; abundance: few; len: 15; v_gene: TRBV7-9; CDR3nt: TGTGCCAGCAGCTTACCGGGAGGGCTCTACAATGAGCAGTTCTTC; CDR3aa: CASSLPGGLYNEQFF
d_gene: TRBD1; j_gene: TRBJ2-5; abundance: .; len: 15; v_gene: TRBV6-1; CDR3nt: TGTGCCAGCACTAGGGGGACAGGCACGGGAGAGACCCAGTACTTC; CDR3aa: CASTRGTGTGETQYF
d_gene: TRBD1; j_gene: TRBJ1-6; abundance: few; len: 15; v_gene: TRBV20-1; CDR3nt: TGCAGTGCTAGAGAGAAGGACAGGCCCGGGTCACCCCTCCACTTT; CDR3aa: CSAREKDRPGSPLHF
d_gene: .; j_gene: TRBJ1-5; abundance: few; len: 17; v_gene: TRBV6-1; CDR3nt: TGTGCCAGCAGTCCAAAATCGGGGGGGAATAGCAATCAGCCCCAGCATTTT; CDR3aa: CASSPKSGGNSNQPQHF
d_gene: TRBD1; j_gene: TRBJ2-2; abundance: .; len: 16; v_gene: TRBV29-1; CDR3nt: TGCAGCGTGGAAAAGACAGGGATTTTGACGACCGGGGAGCTGTTTTTT; CDR3aa: CSVEKTGILTTGELFF
d_gene: .; j_gene: TRBJ2-7; abundance: many; len: 14; v_gene: TRBV5-1; CDR3nt: TGCGCCAGCAGCTCCTCTAGATTCCGCCACGAGCAGTACTTC; CDR3aa: CASSSSRFRHEQYF
d_gene: .; j_gene: TRBJ2-3; abundance: .; len: 14; v_gene: TRBV28; CDR3nt: TGTGCCAGCAGTTTTGTTAGGTACACAGATACGCAGTATTTT; CDR3aa: CASSFVRYTDTQYF
d_gene: TRBD2; j_gene: TRBJ2-5; abundance: .; len: 15; v_gene: TRBV30; CDR3nt: TGTGCCTGGGGATGGCCTAGCGGGAGACAAGAGACCCAGTACTTC; CDR3aa: CAWGWPSGRQETQYF
d_gene: TRBD2; j_gene: TRBJ2-5; abundance: .; len: 16; v_gene: TRBV6-2/TRBV6-3; CDR3nt: TGTGCCAGCAGTGCCAGTGGTAGCGGGTACCGGGAGACCCAGTACTTC; CDR3aa: CASSASGSGYRETQYF
d_gene: .; j_gene: TRBJ1-5; abundance: .; len: 16; v_gene: TRBV20-1; CDR3nt: TGCAGTGCTAGAGATTATGGGCACGGGGGCAATCAGCCCCAGCATTTT; CDR3aa: CSARDYGHGGNQPQHF
d_gene: TRBD2; j_gene: TRBJ2-7; abundance: few; len: 14; v_gene: TRBV7-2; CDR3nt: TGTGCCAGCAGCCCCAGCGGGAGGGGTTACGAGCAGTACTTC; CDR3aa: CASSPSGRGYEQYF
d_gene: TRBD1; j_gene: TRBJ2-3; abundance: .; len: 14; v_gene: TRBV7-2; CDR3nt: TGTGCCAGCAGCCAGGACAGGGTTATTGGTACGCAGTATTTT; CDR3aa: CASSQDRVIGTQYF
d_gene: .; j_gene: TRBJ2-3; abundance: many; len: 17; v_gene: TRBV6-5; CDR3nt: TGTGCCAGCAGTTACGCGGTTCGGGCGGCTTCCACAGATACGCAGTATTTT; CDR3aa: CASSYAVRAASTDTQYF
d_gene: .; j_gene: TRBJ2-7; abundance: few; len: 14; v_gene: TRBV15; CDR3nt: TGTGCCACCAGCAGAGATCTTGGGGTCTACGAGCAGTACTTC; CDR3aa: CATSRDLGVYEQYF
d_gene: TRBD2; j_gene: TRBJ2-7; abundance: few; len: 14; v_gene: TRBV5-1; CDR3nt: TGCGCCAGCAGCACCACTAGCGTATCCTACGAGCAGTACTTC; CDR3aa: CASSTTSVSYEQYF
d_gene: .; j_gene: TRBJ2-2; abundance: .; len: 13; v_gene: TRBV3-1; CDR3nt: TGTGCCAGCAGTCGGAGGGGCACCGGGGAGCTGTTTTTT; CDR3aa: CASSRRGTGELFF
d_gene: .; j_gene: TRBJ2-3; abundance: many; len: 14; v_gene: TRBV4-3; CDR3nt: TGCGCCAGCAGCCAAGATCGGGGGCAGGGCGCGCAGTATTTT; CDR3aa: CASSQDRGQGAQYF
d_gene: .; j_gene: TRBJ1-6; abundance: .; len: 14; v_gene: TRBV7-9; CDR3nt: TGTGCCAGCAGCTACACAGGGAAAGGATCACCCCTCCACTTT; CDR3aa: CASSYTGKGSPLHF
d_gene: .; j_gene: TRBJ2-5; abundance: .; len: 15; v_gene: TRBV10-3; CDR3nt: TGTGCCATCAGTCTGGGAGGGGGCTGGGGAGAGACCCAGTACTTC; CDR3aa: CAISLGGGWGETQYF
d_gene: .; j_gene: TRBJ2-5; abundance: .; len: 15; v_gene: TRBV6-2/TRBV6-3; CDR3nt: TGTGCCAGCAGGCTCCCGTCGAACAGACAAGAGACCCAGTACTTC; CDR3aa: CASRLPSNRQETQYF
d_gene: TRBD1; j_gene: TRBJ2-1; abundance: .; len: 15; v_gene: TRBV29-1; CDR3nt: TGCAGCGGGTGGACAGGGGGGGCTGCCTACAATGAGCAGTTCTTC; CDR3aa: CSGWTGGAAYNEQFF
d_gene: TRBD1; j_gene: TRBJ1-2; abundance: .; len: 13; v_gene: TRBV29-1; CDR3nt: TGCAGCGTTGGGACAGGGGTAAACTATGGCTACACCTTC; CDR3aa: CSVGTGVNYGYTF
d_gene: .; j_gene: TRBJ1-6; abundance: .; len: 13; v_gene: TRBV5-6; CDR3nt: TGTGCCAGCAGCCCCACCCGCTTAGGAGCCCTCCACTTT; CDR3aa: CASSPTRLGALHF
d_gene: .; j_gene: TRBJ2-3; abundance: .; len: 13; v_gene: TRBV7-8; CDR3nt: TGTGCCAGCAGCTCGCCAGGTAGAGATACGCAGTATTTT; CDR3aa: CASSSPGRDTQYF
d_gene: TRBD2; j_gene: TRBJ2-2; abundance: .; len: 17; v_gene: TRBV11-3; CDR3nt: TGTGCCAGCAGCCGACTAGCGGGAGAAACGAACACCGGGGAGCTGTTTTTT; CDR3aa: CASSRLAGETNTGELFF
d_gene: .; j_gene: TRBJ2-2; abundance: few; len: 15; v_gene: TRBV14; CDR3nt: TGTGCCAGCAGCCAAGATCACACCAACACCGGGGAGCTGTTTTTT; CDR3aa: CASSQDHTNTGELFF
d_gene: TRBD2; j_gene: TRBJ2-5; abundance: .; len: 18; v_gene: TRBV3-1; CDR3nt: TGTGCCAGCAGCCTCGTACCGGGGAGCGGGGCGAACAAGTTGACCCAGTACTTC; CDR3aa: CASSLVPGSGANKLTQYF
d_gene: TRBD1; j_gene: TRBJ1-1; abundance: few; len: 14; v_gene: TRBV13; CDR3nt: TGTGCCAGCAGCCTGACAGGGGCGGGGACTGAAGCTTTCTTT; CDR3aa: CASSLTGAGTEAFF
d_gene: TRBD2; j_gene: TRBJ2-2; abundance: .; len: 15; v_gene: TRBV7-8; CDR3nt: TGTGCCAGCAGCGTCTCGGGGGGGCGCGCCGGGGAGCTGTTTTTT; CDR3aa: CASSVSGGRAGELFF
d_gene: .; j_gene: TRBJ2-2; abundance: few; len: 13; v_gene: TRBV24-1; CDR3nt: TGTGCCACCAGTGTCGAACATAACGGGGAGCTGTTTTTT; CDR3aa: CATSVEHNGELFF
d_gene: .; j_gene: TRBJ2-7; abundance: many; len: 11; v_gene: TRBV20-1; CDR3nt: TGCAGTGCTGGGCTGATTTACGAGCAGTACTTC; CDR3aa: CSAGLIYEQYF
d_gene: TRBD1; j_gene: TRBJ2-7; abundance: few; len: 13; v_gene: TRBV20-1; CDR3nt: TGCAGTGTAATAGGGGGCACTTCCTACGAGCAGTACTTC; CDR3aa: CSVIGGTSYEQYF